The 18 T cell receptor beta chains in this list originate from one sample, sequenced in a study of T cells in localized non-small cell lung cancer (dated by TCRdb to about 2020). Libraries were made using the immunoSEQ multiplex PCR assay. TCRdb provides this immuneACCESS table in a form limited to in-frame rearrangements. Some clones are lacking; in checked studies, under half of them reflect an unresolved V gene, and why the rest are absent is not known. For this sample there are around 28,000 clones; roughly 90% appear just once. 2.5% to 3% of the sample is in the top ten clones. The material sequenced was peripheral blood, taken before any cancer treatment. These receptor sequences come from a woman aged 18 to 55 with stage I lung adenocarcinoma.

The rearrangement joins TRBV6-6 to TRBJ1-5, with D hard to call. The CDR3 runs to 15 residues. CDR1 MNHNY and CDR2 SVGAGI come from the germline V gene (reference sequence). V was pared by 0 bases and J by 5 bases, with 11 bases between. The CDR3 DNA follows: TGTGCCAGCAGTTACTCGGACCCACTGGATCAGCCCCAGCATTTT. Protein sequence: CASSYSDPLDQPQHF.

The chain combines TRBV27 with TRBJ2-1; D call uncertain. The CDR3 runs to 15 residues. CDR1 and CDR2 (germline): MNHEY, SMNVEV (reference sequence). Between the trimmed V and J ends, which lost 4 bases and 8 bases, there was a span of 18 bases. CDR3 residues: CASSWGFGVWDEQFF. CDR3 nucleotide sequence: TGTGCCAGCAGTTGGGGTTTCGGCGTATGGGATGAGCAGTTCTTC.

The chain combines TRBV7-2 with TRBJ1-1, with D possibly matching TRBD1 (6 bases). The germline gives CDR1 SGHTA, CDR2 FQGNSA. This CDR3 spans 12 amino acids. V dropped 5 bases and J dropped 5 bases, with 9 bases sitting between them. The CDR3 reads CASSPGVTEAFF. The CDR3, as DNA: TGTGCCAGCAGCCCAGGGGTGACTGAAGCTTTCTTT.

This rearrangement joins TRBV19 to TRBJ2-5, with D possibly matching TRBD2 (6 bases). V lost 5 bases, J lost 5 bases, and 18 bases lay in between. In germline, CDR1 is LNHDA, CDR2 SQIVND (reference sequence). The CDR3 totals 15 residues. The CDR3 nucleotides are TGTGCCAGTAGTCCACGACTAGGCCCACGGGAGACCCAGTACTTC. Protein: CASSPRLGPRETQYF. The whole variable domain, remainder taken from reference TRBV19 and TRBJ2-5, is DGGITQSPKYLFRKEGQNVTLSCEQNLNHDAMYWYRQDPGQGLRLIYYSQIVNDFQKGDIAEGYSVSREKKESFPLTVTSAQKNPTAFYLCASSPRLGPRETQYFGPGTRLLVL.

The V call is TRBV10-3, the J call TRBJ1-1, with D possibly matching TRBD1 (6 bases). The CDR3 has 14 residues. The germline gives CDR1 ENHRY, CDR2 SYGVKD. V was clipped by 10 bases and J by 1 base, with 16 bases between them. CDR3 coding DNA: TGTGCCACCCTAGGGGGGGCGACGAACACTGAAGCTTTCTTT. Translating gives CATLGGATNTEAFF.

V and J are TRBV18 and TRBJ1-2; D gene ambiguous. CDR1 is KGHSH, CDR2 LQKENI, per germline. The CDR3 runs 14 residues. V was pared by 5 bases and J by 8 bases, with 18 bases between. CDR3 loop: CASSSLVSYRGYTF. DNA of the CDR3: TGTGCCAGCTCATCCCTTGTTAGCTATCGGGGCTACACCTTC.

The chain has TRBV23-1 and TRBJ2-7, with D perhaps assigned TRBD1 or TRBD2 (5 bases each). TRBV23-1 is given ORF status, its function remaining uncertain. The CDR3 length is 21 residues. The germline V and J ends were trimmed by 1 base and 3 bases, with 31 bases remaining between them. The CDR3 DNA is TGCGCCAGCAGTCAATTACGGTATATCCGGGACGACCCGGAAAGTCTCTACGAGCAGTACTTC. Its protein product is CASSQLRYIRDDPESLYEQYF.

V gene TRBV2 combines with J gene TRBJ1-3; D is ambiguous. Trimming shortened V by 6 bases and J by 0 bases, and 9 bases separated the two germline ends. Germline V CDR1 and CDR2: SNHLY, FYNNEI. The CDR3 is 14 residues long. In nucleotides, the CDR3 is TGTGCCAGCAGCCCATTAGGCTCTGGAAACACCATATATTTT. Amino acid sequence: CASSPLGSGNTIYF.

This chain links TRBV6-5 with TRBJ2-2; the match to TRBD1 covers 7 bases. This CDR3 is built from 15 residues. Trimming took 1 base from V and 4 from J; bases not matched to a gene: 3. CDR1 is MNHEY, CDR2 SVGAGI, per germline. The CDR3 DNA is TGTGCCAGCAGTTACTTACAGGGGACCACCGGGGAGCTGTTTTTT. Its translation is CASSYLQGTTGELFF.

This chain uses TRBV5-1 with TRBJ2-2, with 9 bases aligning to TRBD2. This CDR3 contains 15 residues. The V and J ends lost 5 bases and 4 bases, in that order; junction bases with no gene match: 6. Germline CDR1 SGHRS, CDR2 YFSETQ. CDR3 loop: CASSQTSGSTGELFF. CDR3 bases: TGCGCCAGCAGTCAGACTAGCGGAAGCACCGGGGAGCTGTTTTTT.

The chain has TRBV20-1 and TRBJ2-7, with unresolved D. Trimming shortened V by 0 bases and J by 5 bases, and 5 bases separated the two germline ends. CDR3 length equals 11 residues. Looked up from germline, CDR1 is DFQATT and CDR2 is SNEGSKA (reference sequence). CDR3 in DNA: TGCAGTGCTAGAGATCATCACGAGCAGTACTTC. It codes for CSARDHHEQYF.

The chain couples TRBV19 to TRBJ1-2; no definite D call. V was pared by 3 bases and J by 6 bases, with 14 bases between. The CDR3 sequence is 14 residues long. Germline CDR1 and CDR2: LNHDA and SQIVND (reference sequence). DNA of the CDR3: TGTGCCAGTAGTATCCTCCTCAGTTTTGATGGCTACACCTTC. Amino acids: CASSILLSFDGYTF.

CDR3 nucleotide sequence: TGTGCCAGCAAGAACCAACCGGAGGGAAATCAGCCCCAGCATTTT. This encodes CASKNQPEGNQPQHF. The chain carries TRBV19 and TRBJ1-5, with D hard to call. This CDR3 is 15 amino acids long. V lost 9 bases and J lost 4, with 19 bases in between. Per the germline V gene, CDR1 is LNHDA and CDR2 is SQIVND (reference sequence).

The rearrangement uses TRBV28 and TRBJ1-5; the D is unclear. CDR3 length: 15 residues. V lost 8 bases, J lost 2 bases, and 16 bases lay in between. CDR1 is MDHEN and CDR2 is SYDVKM in the germline V gene. The CDR3 protein is CASSLGGGGNQPQHF. The CDR3 DNA reads TGTGCCAGCTCATTGGGCGGTGGAGGCAATCAGCCCCAGCATTTT.

A single count supports this clone. The chain is built from TRBV27 and TRBJ2-7; D perhaps matches TRBD2 (5 bases). V was cut by 6 bases and J by 4 bases, with 16 bases left in between. CDR1 is MNHEY, CDR2 SMNVEV, per germline (reference sequence). This CDR3 region has 14 residues. CDR3 amino acids: CASRPNLRVYEQYF. In nucleotides, the CDR3 is TGTGCCAGCAGACCTAACTTGCGGGTATACGAGCAGTACTTC.

This clone has more than one count but fewer than ten. The chain combines TRBV29-1 with TRBJ2-5; a possible D gene is TRBD1 (6 bases). The CDR3 is 13 residues long. CDR1 and CDR2 from the germline V gene are SQVTM and ANQGSEA. The ends were cut back, 7 bases at V and 1 base at J, with 13 bases in the middle. The CDR3 coding sequence is TGCAGCGGCACAGGGCAGAGCCAAGAGACCCAGTACTTC. This sequence encodes CSGTGQSQETQYF.

The chain links TRBV29-1 to TRBJ1-1; a possible D gene is TRBD1 (5 bases). This CDR3 has 13 amino acids. V dropped 3 bases and J dropped 6 bases, with 14 bases sitting between them. CDR1 SQVTM and CDR2 ANQGSEA come from the germline V gene. The CDR3 protein is CSVESDRDAEAFF. The DNA of the CDR3 is TGCAGCGTTGAGAGCGATAGGGACGCTGAAGCTTTCTTT.

In this sample, this clone turned up a few times. The chain employs TRBV4-3 and TRBJ1-3; D remains unclear. Deletions cut 0 bases from V and 5 bases from J, with 5 bases between. Per germline, CDR1 LGHNA and CDR2 YSLEER. The CDR3 sequence is 13 residues long. The CDR3 protein is CASSQDRRNTIYF. The DNA for the CDR3 is TGCGCCAGCAGCCAAGATCGGAGAAACACCATATATTTT.